This TCR beta chain originates from a study of T cell changes during pregnancy in multiple sclerosis. Notes on this clone: At one end, the junction sequence differs from germline, possibly due to a read error.

The CDR3 totals 16 residues. The germline gives CDR1 MGHRA, CDR2 YSYEKL. Sequenced by immunoSEQ multiplex PCR; TCRdb stores in-frame clones only, minus some. Among about 120,000 clones listed, 85% to 95% were seen once. The chain carries TRBV4-1 and TRBJ2-5; maybe TRBD1 (6 bases). This material consisted of peripheral blood, taken before pregnancy. This TCR came from a female donor with multiple sclerosis, enrolled in a pregnancy study. The CDR3, as DNA: TGTGCCAGCAGCCCGGAACACAGGGCTTACCAAGAGACCCAGTACTTC. Its protein product is CASSPEHRAYQETQYF.